This T cell receptor (beta chain) came from a study of T cell responses to AZD1222 COVID-19 vaccine. The method was immunoSEQ multiplex PCR; TCRdb's version includes in-frame clones alone and lacks a portion of them. The sample consists of 100,000 to 150,000 clones, 94% of them appearing once. This sequence was found in an adult in good health. The material was peripheral blood, obtained on day 0 of AZD1222 vaccination.

As DNA, the CDR3 is TGTGCTAGTGGGGCGGGAGGGGGAGAAGCTTTCTTT. Amino acids: CASGAGGGEAFF. The chain has TRBV12-5 and TRBJ1-1; D possibly corresponds to TRBD1 (6 bases). The CDR3 sequence is 12 residues long. The germline V and J ends were trimmed by 6 bases and 8 bases, with 13 bases remaining between them. Germline CDR1 LGHNT, CDR2 FRNRAP.